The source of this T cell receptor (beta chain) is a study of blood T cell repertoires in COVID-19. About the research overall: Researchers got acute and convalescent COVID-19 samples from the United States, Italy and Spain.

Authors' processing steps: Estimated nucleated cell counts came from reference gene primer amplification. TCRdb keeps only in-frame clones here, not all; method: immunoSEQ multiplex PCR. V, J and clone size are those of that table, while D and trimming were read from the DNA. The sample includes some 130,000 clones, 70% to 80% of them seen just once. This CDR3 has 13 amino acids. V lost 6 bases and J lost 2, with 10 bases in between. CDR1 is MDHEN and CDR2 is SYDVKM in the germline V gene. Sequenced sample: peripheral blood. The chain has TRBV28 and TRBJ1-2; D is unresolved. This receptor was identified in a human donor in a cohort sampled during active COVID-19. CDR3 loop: CASSPGSNYGYTF. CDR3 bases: TGTGCCAGCAGCCCGGGATCCAACTATGGCTACACCTTC.